A selection of T cell receptor beta chains follows, all from one sample in a study of blood T cell repertoires in COVID-19. Method: immunoSEQ multiplex PCR; TCRdb's copy keeps in-frame clones and lacks some. The sample yields some 330,000 clones, around 90% seen once. The sequenced sample consisted of PBMCs or T cells enriched from blood (not recorded which). The receptors here all came from a young man who had recovered from COVID-19. The CDR3 runs from the conserved cysteine through the conserved F or W. Each record gives: J gene, V gene, clone size, D gene, CDR3 DNA, CDR3 protein. A D gene is named only where the DNA matches it firmly. Some rows mark clone size as missing; the rest say once, few, many or name a class of expanded clone.

TRBJ2-3 TRBV7-8 - - TGTGCCAGCAGCTTACTAGTGGGTGATACGCAGTATTTT CASSLLVGDTQYF
TRBJ1-2 TRBV9 - TRBD1 TGTGCCAGCAGCGTAGTAAGGGGGCCGAACTATGGCTACACCTTC CASSVVRGPNYGYTF
TRBJ1-2 TRBV9 - - TGTGCCAGCAGCCCCAGGGACTCGATGAATCCTATTGGCTACACCTTC CASSPRDSMNPIGYTF
TRBJ1-6 TRBV7-8 - - TGTGCCAGCAGCTTAGTGGCAGGAGGTAATTCACCCCTCCACTTT CASSLVAGGNSPLHF
TRBJ2-7 TRBV7-6 - TRBD1 TGTGCCAGCAGCAAAAGCCCCACCTTCCGGGACAGGAGGGCCTACGAGCAGTACTTC CASSKSPTFRDRRAYEQYF
TRBJ1-1 TRBV28 - - TGTGCCAGCAGGGAAGGGGGTACCAACACTGAAGCTTTCTTT CASREGGTNTEAFF
TRBJ1-5 TRBV10-3 - TRBD1 TGTGCCATCAGTCCGGGACAGGGATATGGCAATCAGCCCCAGCATTTT CAISPGQGYGNQPQHF
TRBJ2-3 TRBV6-5 once - TGTGCCAGCAGTTCACCCCCGACTAGCACAGATACGCAGTATTTT CASSSPPTSTDTQYF
TRBJ2-5 TRBV13 - TRBD2 TGTGCCAGCAGCCTAAAGCGACTTCTAGCGGGGGGCCCAGAGACCCAGTACTTC CASSLKRLLAGGPETQYF
TRBJ2-5 TRBV6-6 - TRBD1 TGTGCCAGCAGCTCTGCCCCGGGACAGATGAGAGAGACCCAGTACTTC CASSSAPGQMRETQYF
TRBJ2-2 TRBV10-1 - TRBD1 TGCGCCAGCGGACAGGGGGGTCGCACCGGGGAGCTGTTTTTT CASGQGGRTGELFF
TRBJ2-1 TRBV6-5 - TRBD2 TGTGCCAGCCAAGGACTAGGACCCTACAATGAGCAGTTCTTC CASQGLGPYNEQFF
TRBJ2-1 TRBV7-9 - TRBD2 TGTGCCAGCAGCTCCCTCCTGGGCGGGGGGGCGAATGAGCAGTTCTTC CASSSLLGGGANEQFF
TRBJ2-2 TRBV12-2 once - TGTGCAAGTCGCTTAGGTAATAGCCTGAAGACTGGGGAGCTGTTTTTT CASRLGNSLKTGELFF
TRBJ2-3 TRBV6-1 - TRBD2 TGTGCCAGCAGTGAAGCTTTGGGGAGCGGGGGGGATACGCAGTATTTT CASSEALGSGGDTQYF
TRBJ2-5 TRBV15 - - TGTGCCACCAGCAGAGAGCGAGCGGAGACCCAGTACTTC CATSRERAETQYF
TRBJ1-5 TRBV7-9 - - TGTGCCAGGTTGTTTCCCGCGGACAGTCGCCTCTTT CARLFPADSRLF
TRBJ2-1 TRBV13 - TRBD2 TGTGCCAGCAGCTCGGGACTAGCCGGCGGCAATGAGCAGTTCTTC CASSSGLAGGNEQFF
TRBJ2-1 TRBV6-5 - - TGTGCCAGCAGAGCACCGGGACTGTACAATGAGCAGTTCTTC CASRAPGLYNEQFF
TRBJ2-7 TRBV3-1/TRBV3-2 - TRBD2 TGTGCCAGCAGCCTCAGCGGGGCACAATCCGAGCAGTACTTC CASSLSGAQSEQYF
TRBJ1-5 TRBV6-4 - - TGTGCCAGCAGTTCCTACCATGGCAATCAGCCCCAGCATTTT CASSSYHGNQPQHF
TRBJ1-2 TRBV10-3 - TRBD1 TGTGCCATCACCGGACAGGACCCTAACTATGGCTACACCTTC CAITGQDPNYGYTF
TRBJ1-2 TRBV15 - - TGTGCCACCAGCAGAGGAGGGTCCGGGCAGTACTATGGCTACACCTTC CATSRGGSGQYYGYTF
TRBJ1-2 TRBV2 - - TGTGCCAGCAGCGGACGGGAGAACTATGGCTACACCTTC CASSGRENYGYTF
TRBJ2-1 TRBV28 once TRBD1 TGTGCCAGCAGTTTGCTCGAGACAGGGGCCTACAATGAGCAGTTCTTC CASSLLETGAYNEQFF
TRBJ2-7 TRBV21-1 few - TGTGCCAGCAGCAGTGGGGGCCGCTCCTACGAGCAGTACTTC CASSSGGRSYEQYF